This T cell receptor (beta chain) is from a study of prognosis after radiotherapy for stage I lung cancer. Study results and limitations: Lower post-radiation Shannon entropy was seen in patients who went on to develop distant metastases.

Germline assignment: CDR1 DFQATT and CDR2 SNEGSKA (reference sequence). The CDR3 is made up of 14 amino acids. Trimming removed 0 bases at V and 2 bases at J, with 11 bases between. This clonotype was seen ten or more times. Its antigen is unknown. From genomic DNA, two-round multiplex PCR was used to amplify TCR beta CDR3. First-round PCR used primers specific to each TRBV and TRBJ gene. It was universal primers that the second PCR round used. MiXCR was run by TCRdb on the multiplex PCR reads, yielding one entry per CDR3 protein. The sample records about 35,000 distinct CDR3 sequences, more than 30% being singletons. Peripheral blood was collected in volumes of around 6 milliliters at each of two time points.

The chain carries TRBV20-1 and TRBJ2-7; D is perhaps TRBD2 (6 bases). Sequenced here: PBMCs, sampled before or after stereotactic body radiation therapy (not recorded which). The sequence derives from a donor of 50 years or more with non-small cell lung cancer. CDR3: CSARDGGKPYEQYF. The CDR3 DNA is TGCAGTGCTAGAGATGGGGGGAAACCCTACGAGCAGTACTTC.